Below are 27 T cell receptor beta chains sequenced from a single sample in a study of blood T cell repertoires in COVID-19. Clones were read by immunoSEQ multiplex PCR, and TCRdb kept only the in-frame ones, dropping some. The sample consists of fewer than 350,000 clones, approximately 89% of them appearing once. Material for sequencing was peripheral blood. The receptors were sampled from a middle-aged man with active or convalescent COVID-19.

The genes are TRBV10-3 and TRBJ2-3; 8 positions agree with TRBD1. Germline lookup yields CDR1 ENHRY and CDR2 SYGVKD. V dropped 1 base and J dropped 9; count of bases not matched to a gene: 15. The CDR3 consists of 17 residues. CDR3 DNA: TGTGCCATCAGTGAGTACGTTACAGGGGGACCCCTCCCCACGCAGTATTTT. The encoded protein is CAISEYVTGGPLPTQYF.

The rearrangement joins TRBV2 to TRBJ1-1; TRBD1 might be the D (6 bases). The germline V and J ends were trimmed by 6 bases and 6 bases, with 14 bases remaining between them. The germline CDR1 and CDR2 sequences are SNHLY and FYNNEI. This CDR3 is 13 amino acids long. The CDR3 sequence is CASRVTGSPEAFF. The DNA for the CDR3 is TGTGCCAGCAGGGTCACAGGGAGCCCTGAAGCTTTCTTT.

The rearrangement links TRBV24-1 to TRBJ1-5, with 8 positions matching TRBD1. The germline V gene encodes CDR1 KGHDR and CDR2 SFDVKD. The CDR3 is 13 residues long. V lost 9 bases and J lost 5; bases outside the gene matches: 5. In DNA, the CDR3 is TGTGCCACCTCGCAGGGGGCTCATCAGCCCCAGCATTTT. It translates to CATSQGAHQPQHF.

The V and J genes are TRBV6-5 and TRBJ1-2; no definite D call. The CDR3 runs to 13 residues. Germline assignment: CDR1 MNHEY and CDR2 SVGAGI. V was shortened by 7 bases and J by 3 bases, with 12 bases between the two germline ends. The CDR3 loop reads CASIGLRDYGYTF. The CDR3 DNA reads TGTGCCAGCATTGGACTTCGCGACTATGGCTACACCTTC.

The DNA for the CDR3 is TGTGCCAGCAGTACTAGCGGGGATTCCTACGAGCAGTACTTC. This translates into CASSTSGDSYEQYF. The chain couples TRBV28 to TRBJ2-7; TRBD2 matches at 10 bases. Germline CDR1 is MDHEN and CDR2 is SYDVKM. After removal of 5 bases from V and 1 base from J, the junction contained 2 bases not matched to a gene. This CDR3 region has 14 residues.

The chain combines TRBV7-6 with TRBJ1-2; TRBD1 might be the D (6 bases). Germline-derived CDR1 and CDR2 are SGHVS and FNYEAQ. The V gene lost 0 bases and the J gene lost 0 bases, with 8 bases spanning the gap. The CDR3 is 15 amino acids. CDR3 sequence: CASSLAQGTNYGYTF. The CDR3 DNA follows: TGTGCCAGCAGCTTAGCACAGGGAACTAACTATGGCTACACCTTC.

The chain uses TRBV24-1 and TRBJ1-2; D possibly corresponds to TRBD1 (5 bases). The CDR3 contains 13 residues. V lost 0 bases to trimming and J lost 4 bases, with 5 bases between them. Germline V gene lookup returns CDR1 KGHDR and CDR2 SFDVKD. CDR3 sequence reads: CATSDLGAYGYTF. The CDR3 DNA reads TGTGCCACCAGTGATTTGGGGGCCTATGGCTACACCTTC.

This clone was recorded a few times. Other DNA sequences within the sample encode an identical CDR3. The rearrangement joins TRBV6-5 to TRBJ1-5; perhaps TRBD1 as D (5 bases). Germline lookup yields CDR1 MNHEY and CDR2 SVGAGI. Trimming removed 6 bases at V and 1 base at J, with 10 bases between. This CDR3 region has 14 residues. CDR3 DNA sequence: TGTGCCAGCAGCCGTGGGGCGAGCAATCAGCCCCAGCATTTT. It is translated as CASSRGASNQPQHF.

V and J are TRBV6-2 or TRBV6-3 and TRBJ2-2, with D possibly being TRBD1 (6 bases). Germline V lookup: CDR1 MNHEY, CDR2 SVGEGT. This CDR3 region has 13 residues. Trimming cost V 5 bases and J 6 bases, with 10 bases left between them. CDR3 nucleotides: TGTGCCAGCAGTCCAGGGGTAGCCGGGGAGCTGTTTTTT. The encoded protein is CASSPGVAGELFF.

V is TRBV28 and J is TRBJ1-1, with TRBD1 matching 7 bases. Germline trimming cut 1 base from V and 0 bases from J; bases unmatched to any gene: 5. This CDR3 has 16 residues. Germline V lookup: CDR1 MDHEN, CDR2 SYDVKM. Written as DNA, the CDR3 is TGTGCCAGCAGTTTATTAAGGGACAGCCTGAACACTGAAGCTTTCTTT. Its translation: CASSLLRDSLNTEAFF.

In nucleotides, the CDR3 is TGTGCCAGCAGTCCTCCAGCCGGGACTAGCCCCCGCCCTTACGAGCAGTACTTC. It encodes CASSPPAGTSPRPYEQYF. This chain connects TRBV7-2 to TRBJ2-7; 9 positions match TRBD2. Per the germline V gene, CDR1 is SGHTA and CDR2 is FQGNSA. V shed 6 bases and J 4 bases; nucleotides not matched to a gene: 19. CDR3 length equals 18 residues.

J is TRBJ2-3 and V is TRBV20-1, with 8 bases fitting TRBD2. CDR3 length: 14 amino acids. The ends lost 3 bases at V and 4 bases at J; junction bases unmatched: 6. CDR1 DFQATT and CDR2 SNEGSKA come from the germline V gene (reference sequence). CDR3 sequence (DNA): TGCAGTGCTAGTGGGGCGGGGGGATCAGATACGCAGTATTTT. Its translation is CSASGAGGSDTQYF.

The V call is TRBV9, the J call TRBJ2-1; 9 bases map to TRBD1. Losses at the gene ends were 3 bases for V and 5 bases for J; bases not matched to a gene: 6. Germline assignment: CDR1 SGDLS and CDR2 YYNGEE. This CDR3 has 15 amino acids. CDR3 residues: CASSDRDREHNEQFF. The CDR3 bases are TGTGCCAGCAGCGACCGGGACAGGGAACACAATGAGCAGTTCTTC.

The chain employs TRBV30 and TRBJ2-1; 7 positions match TRBD2. There are 14 residues in the CDR3. With V trimmed by 4 bases and J by 4 bases, 7 bases remained unmatched. Per the germline V gene, CDR1 is GTSNPN and CDR2 is SVGIG (reference sequence). The CDR3 sequence is CAWKPGLQYNEQFF. CDR3 nucleotide sequence: TGTGCCTGGAAACCGGGACTACAATACAATGAGCAGTTCTTC.

V is TRBV14 and J is TRBJ2-1, with D perhaps matching TRBD2 (6 bases). The CDR3 has 15 amino acids. CDR1 is SGHDN, CDR2 FVKESK, per germline. Deletions cut 4 bases from V and 3 bases from J, with 13 bases between. This CDR3 reads CASSPRERYYNEQFF. CDR3 coding DNA: TGTGCCAGCAGCCCACGGGAGCGTTACTACAATGAGCAGTTCTTC.

The genes are TRBV9 and TRBJ2-6, with TRBD1 as a possible D gene (6 bases). Germline CDR1 and CDR2: SGDLS and YYNGEE. This CDR3 is 16 amino acids long. Trimming took 4 bases from V and 2 from J, leaving 13 bases between them. CDR3 residues: CASSLGQPPGANVLTF. CDR3 nucleotides: TGTGCCAGCAGCCTCGGACAGCCCCCTGGGGCCAACGTCCTGACTTTC.

V and J are TRBV30 and TRBJ1-1; TRBD1 matches at 7 bases. The CDR3 is 15 residues long. The V segment lost 3 bases and the J segment 0 bases; nucleotides outside the gene matches: 7. Germline V gives CDR1 GTSNPN, CDR2 SVGIG (reference sequence). The DNA of the CDR3 is TGTGCCTGGAGGATACAGGGGAATTTGAACACTGAAGCTTTCTTT. It is translated as CAWRIQGNLNTEAFF. The variable domain in full, with the rest retrieved from reference TRBV30 and TRBJ1-1, is SQTIHQWPATLVQPVGSPLSLECTVEGTSNPNLYWYRQAAGRGLQLLFYSVGIGQISSEVPQNLSASRPQDRQFILSSKKLLLSDSGFYLCAWRIQGNLNTEAFFGQGTRLTVV.

The V gene is TRBV29-1, the J gene TRBJ2-2, with a tentative D call TRBD2 (5 bases). Trimming left V 3 bases short and J 5 bases short, with 16 bases between. CDR3 size: 15 residues. CDR1 SQVTM and CDR2 ANQGSEA come from the germline V gene. CDR3 loop: CSVDRGSGRTGELFF. The CDR3 region has the DNA TGCAGCGTTGACCGCGGGTCAGGAAGGACCGGGGAGCTGTTTTTT.

The chain links TRBV19 to TRBJ1-1, with D perhaps TRBD1 (5 bases). V was cut by 6 bases and J by 4 bases, with 15 bases left in between. CDR1 is LNHDA, CDR2 SQIVND, per germline (reference sequence). This CDR3 comprises 14 residues. This CDR3 reads CASSDGGGVTEAFF. The CDR3 DNA is TGTGCCAGTAGCGACGGGGGGGGTGTCACTGAAGCTTTCTTT.

The chain links TRBV28 to TRBJ2-7; the D is unclear. Trimming removed 2 bases at V and 0 bases at J, with 11 bases between. The length of the CDR3 is 15 residues. CDR1 is MDHEN and CDR2 is SYDVKM in the germline V gene. The CDR3, as DNA: TGTGCCAGCAGTTTAATTGAAGACAACTCCTACGAGCAGTACTTC. This encodes CASSLIEDNSYEQYF.

This clone was recorded once. J is TRBJ1-5 and V is TRBV2, with a tentative D call TRBD1 (5 bases). V was shortened by 0 bases and J by 5 bases, with 11 bases between the two germline ends. The germline gives CDR1 SNHLY, CDR2 FYNNEI. This CDR3 comprises 15 residues. CDR3 coding DNA: TGTGCCAGCAGTGAAGCCGTAGGGGCATATCAGCCCCAGCATTTT. Translating it yields CASSEAVGAYQPQHF.

The genes are TRBV9 and TRBJ2-7; TRBD1 is a possible D gene (8 bases). The CDR3 consists of 15 residues. Trimming stripped 7 bases from V and 4 bases from J, with 21 bases between. Germline V gene data show CDR1 as SGDLS and CDR2 as YYNGEE. CDR3 DNA: TGTGCCAGCTCCCCCGGGGGGACAGGCCGATACGAGCAGTACTTC. Residues: CASSPGGTGRYEQYF. The variable domain in full, completed from reference TRBV9 and TRBJ2-7, reads DSGVTQTPKHLITATGQRVTLRCSPRSGDLSVYWYQQSLDQGLQFLIQYYNGEERAKGNILERFSAQQFPDLHSELNLSSLELGDSALYFCASSPGGTGRYEQYFGPGTRLTVT.

This clone was found once. V is TRBV2 and J is TRBJ1-1, with D unresolved. The V end was cut by 9 bases, the J end by 10 bases, with 15 bases between. This CDR3 has 11 residues. Germline V CDR1 and CDR2: SNHLY, FYNNEI. This CDR3 is CASFAGVVAFF. The CDR3 DNA reads as TGTGCCAGTTTCGCCGGAGTCGTAGCTTTCTTT.

The chain carries TRBV6-5 and TRBJ2-1; TRBD1 aligns across 9 bases. V lost 5 bases and J lost 5; bases outside the gene matches: 7. CDR1 and CDR2 (germline): MNHEY, SVGAGI. The CDR3 length is 15 residues. CDR3 in amino acids: CASSTGQGVHNEQFF. CDR3 nucleotides: TGTGCCAGCAGTACGGGACAGGGAGTTCACAATGAGCAGTTCTTC.

The V call is TRBV7-3, the J call TRBJ2-5; D not resolved. The CDR3 contains 13 residues. The V end lost 7 bases, the J end lost 4 bases, and 13 bases lay between the germline ends. Germline loops: CDR1 SGHTA, CDR2 FQGTGA. The CDR3 DNA reads as TGTGCCAGCATCCACGAAGCGCGAGAGACCCAGTACTTC. This gives the protein CASIHEARETQYF.

The count of this clone is one. V is TRBV6-5 and J is TRBJ1-1; a weak D match, TRBD1 (5 bases). The CDR3 length is 15 residues. In germline, CDR1 is MNHEY, CDR2 SVGAGI. Trimming took 0 bases from V and 1 from J, leaving 9 bases between them. CDR3 DNA sequence: TGTGCCAGCAGTTACTCCGACAGTCAGAACACTGAAGCTTTCTTT. Residues: CASSYSDSQNTEAFF.

The chain carries TRBV4-1 and TRBJ1-5; D remains unclear. The CDR3 sequence is 16 residues long. Trimming took 0 bases from V and 0 from J, leaving 9 bases between them. CDR1 is MGHRA, CDR2 YSYEKL, per germline. CDR3 amino acids: CASSQELTDSNQPQHF. CDR3 nucleotide sequence: TGCGCCAGCAGCCAAGAACTAACGGATAGCAATCAGCCCCAGCATTTT.